The source of this T cell receptor beta chain is a study of cytomegalovirus exposure and HLA in healthy donors. As for the study in general: The same platform was used for the roughly 120 validation repertoires as for the 666 first-cohort repertoires, as reported in a later analysis.

Notes on this clone: Its antigen is unidentified. This sample includes further DNA sequences coding for the same CDR3.

Libraries were prepared by immunoSEQ multiplex PCR; TCRdb keeps only in-frame clonotypes and omits some of them. The sample includes about 240,000 clones, roughly 86% of them seen just once. The length of the CDR3 is 14 residues. Germline V gives CDR1 SGDLS, CDR2 YYNGEE. Trimming removed 2 bases from V and 2 bases from J; junction bases left unmatched: 2. Findings and limits, study-wide: While the bulk of TCR sequences proved rare, some public TCRs turned up in many donors. There were around 160 TCR beta chains listed as cytomegalovirus-associated.

The J gene is TRBJ2-3, the V gene TRBV9; 7 bases are shared with TRBD2. The sequence came from a young woman in good health and CMV-seropositive. Input material: PBMCs. CDR3 residues: CASSVGGTTDTQYF. CDR3 coding DNA: TGTGCCAGCAGCGTGGGGGGGACCACAGATACGCAGTATTTT.